This passage covers 21 T cell receptor beta chains from one sample sequenced in a study of blood T cell repertoires in COVID-19 (dated by TCRdb to 2020 to 2022). The receptor library was made with the immunoSEQ multiplex PCR assay. The table comes from immuneACCESS by way of TCRdb, which keeps in-frame sequences with V and J called. Part of the clones is missing from these tables; in studies checked, under half for an unresolved V gene and the rest for unknown reasons. This sample has 300,000 to 400,000 clones in its table, and about 91% of those were observed once. Around 9.9% of the sample is in the top ten clones. The source material was peripheral blood. The receptors shown here come from a man aged 30-40 years with COVID-19, enrolled during active disease.

The gene calls are TRBV3-1 (or the pseudogene TRBV3-2) and TRBJ2-2; 7 nucleotides agree with TRBD1. Germline V lookup: CDR1 LGHDT, CDR2 YNNKEL (reference sequence). The junction had 8 bases not matched to a gene; V was cut back by 3 bases and J by 7 bases. This CDR3 comprises 15 residues. This CDR3 is CASSHNRGDHGELFF. The DNA for the CDR3 is TGTGCCAGCAGCCATAACAGGGGAGATCACGGGGAGCTGTTTTTT.

This chain links TRBV6-5 with TRBJ2-7, with TRBD1 matching 8 bases. CDR3 length equals 14 residues. Germline V gives CDR1 MNHEY, CDR2 SVGAGI. Trimming took 8 bases from V and 2 from J; bases not matched to a gene: 8. The CDR3 coding sequence is TGTGCCAGCTACGCGGACAGGGTGGCCTACGAGCAGTACTTC. It is translated as CASYADRVAYEQYF.

This clone was counted once. This chain joins TRBV6-2 or TRBV6-3 and TRBJ1-2; the D is unclear. V was shortened by 6 bases and J by 4 bases, with 12 bases between the two germline ends. Germline V CDR1 and CDR2: MNHEY, SVGEGT. The CDR3 is 13 amino acids. Here the CDR3 reads CASSSTHSYGYTF. DNA of the CDR3: TGTGCCAGCAGCTCCACTCACTCCTATGGCTACACCTTC.

This rearrangement joins TRBV11-2 to TRBJ2-3, with D possibly being TRBD1 (6 bases). Germline CDR1 is SGHAT and CDR2 is FQNNGV. This CDR3 comprises 15 residues. V lost 5 bases to trimming and J lost 3 bases, with 15 bases between them. CDR3 DNA: TGTGCCAGCAGCCTGCTGATAGGGGGAACAGATACGCAGTATTTT. Translation: CASSLLIGGTDTQYF.

The chain links TRBV7-3 to TRBJ1-2; D ambiguous. The CDR3 length is 13 residues. V was shortened by 2 bases and J by 4 bases, with 8 bases between the two germline ends. CDR1 and CDR2 (germline): SGHTA, FQGTGA. In DNA, the CDR3 is TGTGCCAGCAGCTTACTCGGACTCTATGGCTACACCTTC. It translates to CASSLLGLYGYTF.

This rearrangement joins TRBV28 to TRBJ2-3; tentatively, D is TRBD2 (6 bases). The CDR3 has 15 residues. V lost 8 bases to trimming and J lost 1 base, with 16 bases between them. Per the germline V gene, CDR1 is MDHEN and CDR2 is SYDVKM. As DNA, the CDR3 is TGTGCCAGCCGGGACTCGGGGGATGGCACAGATACGCAGTATTTT. Protein sequence: CASRDSGDGTDTQYF.

This rearrangement joins TRBV7-2 to TRBJ2-5, with a tentative D call TRBD1 (6 bases). The germline V gene encodes CDR1 SGHTA and CDR2 FQGNSA. This CDR3 contains 16 residues. With 6 bases removed from V and 5 bases from J, the gap between germline ends came to 22 bases. The CDR3 DNA reads TGTGCCAGCAGTCCCTGGGGGCGCGGTTTCCAGGAGACCCAGTACTTC. Translating it yields CASSPWGRGFQETQYF.

This chain uses TRBV10-2 with TRBJ2-2; D is unresolved. Germline CDR1 WSHSY, CDR2 SAAADI. V was trimmed by 6 bases and J by 1 base, leaving 9 bases between them. CDR3 length equals 14 residues. CDR3 loop: CASRTTMNTGELFF. In nucleotides, the CDR3 is TGCGCCAGCAGGACGACAATGAACACCGGGGAGCTGTTTTTT.

This chain joins TRBV12-5 and TRBJ2-3; D might be TRBD1 (5 bases). The V and J ends lost 1 base and 0 bases respectively, with 17 bases between them. The CDR3 covers 18 residues. From germline, CDR1 is LGHNT and CDR2 FRNRAP. CDR3 nucleotides: TGTGCTAGTGGTTTGGCTCCGACAGACAAGTATAGCACAGATACGCAGTATTTT. This encodes CASGLAPTDKYSTDTQYF.

V usage is TRBV5-1 and J usage is TRBJ2-3; 10 positions agree with TRBD1. V lost 4 bases and J lost 8; bases outside the gene matches: 22. The CDR3 extends over 19 amino acids. Germline V gene data show CDR1 as SGHRS and CDR2 as YFSETQ. The CDR3 loop is CASSPGGPGGDRGYGTQYF. CDR3 DNA: TGCGCCAGCAGCCCCGGAGGGCCTGGAGGGGACAGGGGTTATGGTACGCAGTATTTT.

V is TRBV18 and J is TRBJ2-7, with a possible D match to TRBD1 (7 bases). The germline V and J ends were trimmed by 0 bases and 5 bases, with 17 bases remaining between them. The CDR3 is 16 residues long. CDR1 is KGHSH, CDR2 LQKENI, per germline. CDR3 loop: CASSPPGSGGRDEQYF. For the CDR3, the DNA is TGTGCCAGCTCACCACCGGGTTCAGGGGGGCGCGACGAGCAGTACTTC.

The chain uses TRBV9 and TRBJ2-2; 8 bases are a match to TRBD1. Germline trimming cut 2 bases from V and 2 bases from J; bases unmatched to any gene: 5. This CDR3 has 16 residues. Germline CDR1 SGDLS, CDR2 YYNGEE. CDR3 sequence: CASSVDRGTNTGELFF. CDR3 nucleotide sequence: TGTGCCAGCAGCGTCGACAGGGGAACTAACACCGGGGAGCTGTTTTTT.

V gene TRBV29-1 combines with J gene TRBJ1-1; 7 positions agree with TRBD1. J gave up 10 bases and V 1 base, and 3 bases lay outside the gene matches. CDR1 is SQVTM, CDR2 ANQGSEA, per germline. The CDR3 has 11 residues. The CDR3 protein is CSVEGTGLAFF. CDR3 sequence (DNA): TGCAGCGTTGAAGGGACAGGATTAGCTTTCTTT.

This clone appeared a single time. The rearrangement joins TRBV9 to TRBJ1-6, with 7 positions matching TRBD1. V shed 2 bases, J shed 2 bases, and the junction held 4 bases outside the gene matches. CDR1 is SGDLS, CDR2 YYNGEE, per germline. This CDR3 is built from 16 residues. Written as DNA, the CDR3 is TGTGCCAGCAGCGTCCGGGACAGAGCCTATAATTCACCCCTCCACTTT. It specifies CASSVRDRAYNSPLHF. The full variable domain, rest sourced from reference TRBV9 and TRBJ1-6, is DSGVTQTPKHLITATGQRVTLRCSPRSGDLSVYWYQQSLDQGLQFLIQYYNGEERAKGNILERFSAQQFPDLHSELNLSSLELGDSALYFCASSVRDRAYNSPLHFGNGTRLTVT.

The rearrangement joins TRBV9 to TRBJ1-3, with 9 bases that match TRBD1. The germline gives CDR1 SGDLS, CDR2 YYNGEE. The CDR3 totals 16 residues. Trimming cost V 2 bases and J 2 bases; bases outside gene matches: 5. This chain's CDR3 is CASSVPGQGTGNTIYF. The CDR3 region has the DNA TGTGCCAGCAGCGTCCCGGGACAGGGTACTGGAAACACCATATATTTT.

For this clone: A read error may produce the germline difference seen at one junction end. The chain carries TRBV7-2 and TRBJ2-1; 13 bases agree with TRBD2. CDR3 length equals 13 residues. CDR1 is SGHTA, CDR2 FQGNSA, per germline. This chain's CDR3 is CASSYGTSGVIVF. The CDR3 DNA reads TGTGCCAGCAGCTACGGGACTAGCGGGGTGATCGTCTTC.

This sequence joins TRBV10-3 and TRBJ2-2, with 10 bases aligning to TRBD1. CDR3 length: 15 amino acids. Losses at the gene ends were 7 bases for V and 3 bases for J; bases not matched to a gene: 5. CDR1 and CDR2 (germline): ENHRY, SYGVKD. The CDR3: CAINTGTGDTGELFF. The CDR3 coding sequence is TGTGCCATCAACACCGGGACAGGGGACACCGGGGAGCTGTTTTTT.

V is TRBV19 and J is TRBJ1-2; D unclear. Germline CDR1 reads LNHDA; CDR2 reads SQIVND (reference sequence). Trimming took off 7 bases at V and 4 bases at J, with 16 bases between the two ends. The CDR3 spans 14 residues. CDR3 loop: CASTVGVLGYGYTF. Here the CDR3 DNA reads TGTGCCAGTACCGTCGGGGTGTTGGGCTATGGCTACACCTTC.

The genes are TRBV2 and TRBJ1-1; D is unresolved. Trimming cost V 8 bases and J 4 bases, with 14 bases left between them. Germline assignment: CDR1 SNHLY and CDR2 FYNNEI. The CDR3 runs 13 residues. The CDR3 loop reads CASLTDGGTEAFF. The CDR3 DNA sequence: TGTGCCAGCCTGACCGACGGAGGCACTGAAGCTTTCTTT.

This chain uses TRBV28 with TRBJ2-7; TRBD2 matches at 7 bases. Germline CDR1 reads MDHEN; CDR2 reads SYDVKM. CDR3 length equals 13 residues. V lost 2 bases and J lost 6; bases outside the gene matches: 4. CDR3 amino acids: CASSLPGLGEQYF. DNA of the CDR3: TGTGCCAGCAGTTTACCAGGACTAGGCGAGCAGTACTTC. Combining the CDR3 with reference TRBV28 and TRBJ2-7 gives the whole variable domain DVKVTQSSRYLVKRTGEKVFLECVQDMDHENMFWYRQDPGLGLRLIYFSYDVKMKEKGDIPEGYSVSREKKERFSLILESASTNQTSMYLCASSLPGLGEQYFGPGTRLTVT.

J is TRBJ2-4 and V is TRBV27; 7 nucleotides match TRBD1. Germline loops: CDR1 MNHEY, CDR2 SMNVEV (reference sequence). The CDR3 extends over 16 amino acids. Trimming took 2 bases from V and 0 from J; bases not matched to a gene: 4. The CDR3 DNA follows: TGTGCCAGCAGTTTAGATAGGGGGCTAGCCAAAAACATTCAGTACTTC. It codes for CASSLDRGLAKNIQYF.